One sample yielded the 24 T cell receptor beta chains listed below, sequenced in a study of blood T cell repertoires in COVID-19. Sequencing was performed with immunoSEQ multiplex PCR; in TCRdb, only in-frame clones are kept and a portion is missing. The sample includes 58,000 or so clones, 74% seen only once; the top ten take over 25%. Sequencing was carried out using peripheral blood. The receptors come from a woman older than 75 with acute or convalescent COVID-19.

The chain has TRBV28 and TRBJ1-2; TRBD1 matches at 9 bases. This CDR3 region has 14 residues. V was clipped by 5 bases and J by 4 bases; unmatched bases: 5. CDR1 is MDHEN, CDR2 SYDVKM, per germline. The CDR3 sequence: CASSRGQGTYGYTF. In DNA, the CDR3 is TGTGCCAGCAGTCGCGGACAGGGGACCTATGGCTACACCTTC.

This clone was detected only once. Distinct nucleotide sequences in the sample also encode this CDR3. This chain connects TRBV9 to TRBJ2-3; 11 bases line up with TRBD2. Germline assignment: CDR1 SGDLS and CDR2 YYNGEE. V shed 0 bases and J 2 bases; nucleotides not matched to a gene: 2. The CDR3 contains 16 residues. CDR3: CASSVVGLAATDTQYF. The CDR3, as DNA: TGTGCCAGCAGCGTAGTGGGACTAGCGGCCACAGATACGCAGTATTTT.

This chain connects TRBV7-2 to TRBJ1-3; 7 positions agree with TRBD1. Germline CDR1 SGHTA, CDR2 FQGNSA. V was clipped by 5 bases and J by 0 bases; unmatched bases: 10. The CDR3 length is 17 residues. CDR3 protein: CASSLRTGDYSGNTIYF. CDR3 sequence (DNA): TGTGCCAGCAGCCTACGGACAGGCGACTACTCTGGAAACACCATATATTTT.

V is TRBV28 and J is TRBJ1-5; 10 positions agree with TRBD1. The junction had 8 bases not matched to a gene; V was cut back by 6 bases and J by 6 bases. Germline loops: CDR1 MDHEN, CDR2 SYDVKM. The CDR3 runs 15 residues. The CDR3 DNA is TGTGCCAGCAGGGGAAGGACAGGGGGTCGTCAGCCCCAGCATTTT. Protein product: CASRGRTGGRQPQHF.

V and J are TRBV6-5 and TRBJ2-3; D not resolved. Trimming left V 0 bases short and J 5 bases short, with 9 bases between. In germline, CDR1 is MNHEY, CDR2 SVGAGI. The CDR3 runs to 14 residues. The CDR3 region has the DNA TGTGCCAGCAGTTACTCTACAGCTCGAGATACGCAGTATTTT. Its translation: CASSYSTARDTQYF.

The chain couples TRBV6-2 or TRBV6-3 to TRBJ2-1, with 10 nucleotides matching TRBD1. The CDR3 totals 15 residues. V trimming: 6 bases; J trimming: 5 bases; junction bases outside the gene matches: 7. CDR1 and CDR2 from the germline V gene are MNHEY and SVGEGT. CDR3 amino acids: CASSLTGGVNNEQFF. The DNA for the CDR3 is TGTGCCAGCAGCCTGACAGGGGGCGTAAACAATGAGCAGTTCTTC.

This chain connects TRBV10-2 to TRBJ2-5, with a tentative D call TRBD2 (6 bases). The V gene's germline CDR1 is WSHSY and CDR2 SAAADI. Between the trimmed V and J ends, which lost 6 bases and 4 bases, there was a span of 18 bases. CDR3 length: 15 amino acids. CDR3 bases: TGCGCCAGCAGACCCCGAGGAGGGGTGGGAGAGACCCAGTACTTC. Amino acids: CASRPRGGVGETQYF.

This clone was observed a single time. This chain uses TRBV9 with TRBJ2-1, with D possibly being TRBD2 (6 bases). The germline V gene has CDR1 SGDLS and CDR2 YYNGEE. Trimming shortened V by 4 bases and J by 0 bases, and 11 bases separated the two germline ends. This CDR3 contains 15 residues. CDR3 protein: CASSPGDPSYNEQFF. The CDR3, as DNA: TGTGCCAGCAGCCCGGGGGACCCCTCCTACAATGAGCAGTTCTTC.

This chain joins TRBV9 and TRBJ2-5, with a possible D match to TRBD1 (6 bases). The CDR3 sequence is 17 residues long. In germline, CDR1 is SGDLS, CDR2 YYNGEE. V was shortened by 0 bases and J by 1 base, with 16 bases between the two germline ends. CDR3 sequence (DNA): TGTGCCAGCAGCGTAGACTGGGGGCAGTATCCCCAAGAGACCCAGTACTTC. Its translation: CASSVDWGQYPQETQYF.

The CDR3 nucleotides read TGTGCCAGCAGTTCACAGGGGGGACAGGGAAATGAAAAACTGTTTTTT. This gives the protein CASSSQGGQGNEKLFF. The V and J genes are TRBV21-1 and TRBJ1-4; TRBD1, as called in the table, went unchecked against the DNA. TRBV21-1 is described as a pseudogene. CDR3 length: 16 amino acids.

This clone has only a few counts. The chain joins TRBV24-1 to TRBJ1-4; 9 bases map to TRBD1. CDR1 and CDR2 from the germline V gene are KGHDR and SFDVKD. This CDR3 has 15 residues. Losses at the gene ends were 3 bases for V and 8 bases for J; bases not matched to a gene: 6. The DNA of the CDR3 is TGTGCCACCAGTGATGCGACAGGGGGTTTAGAAAAACTGTTTTTT. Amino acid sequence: CATSDATGGLEKLFF.

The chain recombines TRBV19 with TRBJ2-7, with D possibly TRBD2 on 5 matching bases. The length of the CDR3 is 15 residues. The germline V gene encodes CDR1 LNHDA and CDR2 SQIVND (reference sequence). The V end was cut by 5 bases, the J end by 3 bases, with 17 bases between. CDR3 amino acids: CASSVSYNGLYEQYF. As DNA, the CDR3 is TGTGCCAGTAGTGTTTCTTACAACGGACTCTACGAGCAGTACTTC.

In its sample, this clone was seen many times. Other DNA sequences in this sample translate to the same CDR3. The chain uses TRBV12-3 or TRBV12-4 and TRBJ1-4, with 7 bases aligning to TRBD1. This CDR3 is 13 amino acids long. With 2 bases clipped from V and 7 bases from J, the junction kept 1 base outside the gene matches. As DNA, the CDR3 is TGTGCCAGCAGTTTATACAGGGGTGAAAAACTGTTTTTT. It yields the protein CASSLYRGEKLFF.

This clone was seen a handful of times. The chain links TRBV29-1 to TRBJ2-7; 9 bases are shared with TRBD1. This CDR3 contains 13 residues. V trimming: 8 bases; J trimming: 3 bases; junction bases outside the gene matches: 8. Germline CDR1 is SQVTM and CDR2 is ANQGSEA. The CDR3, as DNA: TGCAGCACGAGGACAGGGGCCGGCTACGAGCAGTACTTC. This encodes CSTRTGAGYEQYF.

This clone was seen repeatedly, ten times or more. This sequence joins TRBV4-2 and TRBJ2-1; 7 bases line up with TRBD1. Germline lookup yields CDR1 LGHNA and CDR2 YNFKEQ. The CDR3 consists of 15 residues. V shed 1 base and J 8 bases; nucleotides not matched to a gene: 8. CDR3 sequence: CASSQARQGRDEQFF. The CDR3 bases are TGTGCCAGCAGCCAAGCCAGACAGGGTAGGGATGAGCAGTTCTTC.

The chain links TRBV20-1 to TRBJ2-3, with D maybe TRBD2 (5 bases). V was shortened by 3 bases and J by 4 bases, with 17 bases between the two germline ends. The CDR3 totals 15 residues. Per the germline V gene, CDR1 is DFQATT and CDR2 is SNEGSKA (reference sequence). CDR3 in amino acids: CSASWTGSWADTQYF. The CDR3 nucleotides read TGCAGTGCTAGTTGGACGGGATCCTGGGCAGATACGCAGTATTTT.

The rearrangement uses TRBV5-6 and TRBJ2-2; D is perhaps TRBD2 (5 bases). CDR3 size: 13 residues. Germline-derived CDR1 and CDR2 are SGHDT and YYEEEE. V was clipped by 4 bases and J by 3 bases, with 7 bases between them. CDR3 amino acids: CASSRLHTGELFF. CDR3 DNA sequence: TGTGCCAGCAGCCGACTACACACCGGGGAGCTGTTTTTT.

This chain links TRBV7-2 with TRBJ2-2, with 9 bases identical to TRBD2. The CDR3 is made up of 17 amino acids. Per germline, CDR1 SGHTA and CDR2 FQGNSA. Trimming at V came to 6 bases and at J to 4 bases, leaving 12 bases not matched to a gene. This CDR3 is CASSPGRAGGRTGELFF. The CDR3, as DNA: TGTGCCAGCAGTCCAGGACGAGCGGGAGGACGCACCGGGGAGCTGTTTTTT.

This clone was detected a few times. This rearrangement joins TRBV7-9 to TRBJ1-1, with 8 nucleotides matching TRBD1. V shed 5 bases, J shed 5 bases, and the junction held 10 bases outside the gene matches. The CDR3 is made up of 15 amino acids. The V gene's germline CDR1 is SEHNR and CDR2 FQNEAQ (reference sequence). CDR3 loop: CASSLRTGSGTEAFF. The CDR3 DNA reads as TGTGCCAGCAGCCTCCGGACAGGGAGTGGAACTGAAGCTTTCTTT.

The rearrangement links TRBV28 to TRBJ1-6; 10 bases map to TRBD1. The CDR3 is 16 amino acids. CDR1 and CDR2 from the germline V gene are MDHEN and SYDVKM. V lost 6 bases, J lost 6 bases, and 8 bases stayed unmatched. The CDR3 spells CASSPTGGFGNSPLHF. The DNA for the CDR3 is TGTGCCAGCAGCCCGACAGGGGGCTTTGGTAATTCACCCCTCCACTTT.

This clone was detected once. The CDR3 sequence is CASSFGMNTEAFF. The DNA of the CDR3 is TGTGCCAGCAGCTTCGGGATGAACACTGAAGCTTTCTTT. The rearrangement joins TRBV7-3 to TRBJ1-1; D remains ambiguous. CDR1 is SGHTA and CDR2 is FQGTGA in the germline V gene. V shed 3 bases and J shed 0 bases, with 5 bases lying between them. The CDR3 extends over 13 amino acids.

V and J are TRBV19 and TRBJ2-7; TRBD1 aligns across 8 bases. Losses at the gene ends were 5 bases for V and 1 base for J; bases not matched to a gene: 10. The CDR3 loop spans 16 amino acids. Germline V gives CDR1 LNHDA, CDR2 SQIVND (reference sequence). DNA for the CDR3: TGTGCCAGTAGTGGGGCGATTGGACAGGGATCCTACGAGCAGTACTTC. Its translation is CASSGAIGQGSYEQYF.

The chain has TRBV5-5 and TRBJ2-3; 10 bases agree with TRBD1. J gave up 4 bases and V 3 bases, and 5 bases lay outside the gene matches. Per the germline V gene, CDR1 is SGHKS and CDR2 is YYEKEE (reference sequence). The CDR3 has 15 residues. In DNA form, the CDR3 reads TGTGCCAGCAGCTGGCGAGGACAGGGGGCAGATACGCAGTATTTT. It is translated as CASSWRGQGADTQYF.

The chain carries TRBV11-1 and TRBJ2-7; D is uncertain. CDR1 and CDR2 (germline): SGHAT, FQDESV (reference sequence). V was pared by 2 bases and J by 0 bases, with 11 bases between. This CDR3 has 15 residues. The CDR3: CASSLQLESSYEQYF. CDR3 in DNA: TGTGCCAGCAGCTTACAACTGGAGAGCTCCTACGAGCAGTACTTC.